The 30 T cell receptor beta chains in this list originate from one sample, sequenced in a study of OX40 agonist ivuxolimab in advanced cancers. Sequencing used immunoSEQ multiplex PCR; TCRdb keeps in-frame clones, though not all of them. The sample has roughly 77,000 clones; 85% to 95% are singletons. The sample consisted of CD4+ or CD8+ T cells sorted from blood, taken in a trial of the OX40 agonist ivuxolimab. The source is an adult with an advanced solid tumor such as melanoma, head and neck, liver or kidney cancer.

This chain connects TRBV30 to TRBJ2-5; TRBD2 matches at 11 bases. Trimming removed 7 bases from V and 5 bases from J; junction bases left unmatched: 12. CDR1 and CDR2 from the germline V gene are GTSNPN and SVGIG (reference sequence). The CDR3 extends over 15 amino acids. CDR3 region: CALVGWASGRETQYF. The CDR3 region has the DNA TGTGCCTTAGTGGGTTGGGCTAGCGGGAGGGAGACCCAGTACTTC.

The chain combines TRBV7-2 with TRBJ2-3, with 7 bases that match TRBD1. Germline V gives CDR1 SGHTA, CDR2 FQGNSA. This CDR3 is 16 amino acids long. Trimming removed 3 bases from V and 2 bases from J; junction bases left unmatched: 8. The CDR3 nucleotides read TGTGCCAGCAGCTTCCCCGGGACAGCTCTCACAGATACGCAGTATTTT. Encoded protein: CASSFPGTALTDTQYF.

The V call is TRBV4-3, the J call TRBJ1-3; TRBD1 is a possible D gene (5 bases). Germline CDR1 is LGHNA and CDR2 is YSLEER. Trimming removed 0 bases at V and 0 bases at J, with 9 bases between. CDR3 length equals 16 residues. The CDR3 coding sequence is TGCGCCAGCAGCCAAGATCGGGGCGACTCTGGAAACACCATATATTTT. It is translated as CASSQDRGDSGNTIYF.

V and J are TRBV7-9 and TRBJ1-5; 7 bases line up with TRBD1. The CDR3 extends over 13 amino acids. The V and J ends lost 8 bases and 1 base, in that order; junction bases with no gene match: 2. Germline V gene sequence: CDR1 SEHNR, CDR2 FQNEAQ (reference sequence). The CDR3: CASPGQSNQPQHF. Here the CDR3 DNA reads TGTGCCAGCCCGGGACAGAGCAATCAGCCCCAGCATTTT. The variable domain in full, completed from reference TRBV7-9 and TRBJ1-5, reads DTGVSQNPRHKITKRGQNVTFRCDPISEHNRLYWYRQTLGQGPEFLTYFQNEAQLEKSRLLSDRFSAERPKGSFSTLEIQRTEQGDSAMYLCASPGQSNQPQHFGDGTRLSIL.

The chain joins TRBV5-4 to TRBJ1-2; tentative D call: TRBD1 (6 bases). The CDR3 contains 15 residues. V was shortened by 3 bases and J by 4 bases, with 16 bases between the two germline ends. The germline CDR1 and CDR2 sequences are SGHNT and YYREEE (reference sequence). CDR3 protein: CASSYLNGQPYGYTF. The CDR3 DNA reads TGTGCCAGCAGCTACTTAAATGGACAGCCCTATGGCTACACCTTC.

In DNA, the CDR3 is TGCGCCAGCAGCCGAAATAGTGGCAATGAGCAGTTCTTC. It codes for CASSRNSGNEQFF. This chain uses TRBV4-1 with TRBJ2-1; D gene unclear. Looked up from germline, CDR1 is MGHRA and CDR2 is YSYEKL. V was trimmed by 4 bases and J by 6 bases, leaving 10 bases between them. CDR3 length equals 13 residues.

V is TRBV2 and J is TRBJ2-1; 9 bases are shared with TRBD2. The CDR3 has 16 residues. In germline, CDR1 is SNHLY, CDR2 FYNNEI. The V segment lost 8 bases and the J segment 2 bases; nucleotides outside the gene matches: 10. The CDR3 nucleotides are TGTGCCAGCTTCCCTAGCGGGGTGCCCCCCTACAATGAGCAGTTCTTC. This codes for CASFPSGVPPYNEQFF. Looking up the rest from reference TRBV2 and TRBJ2-1 gives the full variable domain: EPEVTQTPSHQVTQMGQEVILRCVPISNHLYFYWYRQILGQKVEFLVSFYNNEISEKSEIFDDQFSVERPDGSNFTLKIRSTKLEDSAMYFCASFPSGVPPYNEQFFGPGTRLTVL.

The rearrangement joins TRBV9 to TRBJ2-2; TRBD1 agrees at 10 bases. Germline loops: CDR1 SGDLS, CDR2 YYNGEE. The V and J ends lost 0 bases and 7 bases, in that order; junction bases with no gene match: 12. This CDR3 region has 18 residues. The CDR3 loop reads CASSVAQTGGWASGELFF. The DNA for the CDR3 is TGTGCCAGCAGCGTAGCGCAGACAGGGGGCTGGGCCAGCGGGGAGCTGTTTTTT.

The rearrangement links TRBV7-3 to TRBJ2-1; D tentatively reads TRBD1 or TRBD2 (6 bases each). The CDR3 is 16 residues long. Germline CDR1 reads SGHTA; CDR2 reads FQGTGA. V was shortened by 1 base and J by 2 bases, with 12 bases between the two germline ends. This CDR3 is CASSLRRGSTYNEQFF. The DNA of the CDR3 is TGTGCCAGCAGCTTAAGGAGGGGGTCAACCTACAATGAGCAGTTCTTC.

This clone showed up just once. V and J are TRBV6-6 and TRBJ1-6; unclear D gene. The V and J ends lost 7 bases and 0 bases respectively, with 10 bases between them. This CDR3 region has 15 residues. CDR1 and CDR2 (germline): MNHNY, SVGAGI (reference sequence). The CDR3 region is CASTPRSSYNSPLHF. The CDR3 coding sequence is TGTGCCAGCACCCCCCGCAGCTCCTATAATTCACCCCTCCACTTT.

Concerning this clone itself: Different DNA sequences within this sample yield the same CDR3. The DNA of the CDR3 is TGTGCCAGCAGTTACTCGGCCTACGAGCAGTACTTC. Amino acids: CASSYSAYEQYF. The chain employs TRBV6-6 and TRBJ2-7; D unresolved. CDR1 MNHNY and CDR2 SVGAGI come from the germline V gene (reference sequence). Trimming removed 0 bases at V and 2 bases at J, with 2 bases between. The CDR3 is made up of 12 amino acids.

By frequency in the sample, this clone is medium-sized. V and J are TRBV6-1 and TRBJ1-4, with a possible D match to TRBD1 (6 bases). V lost 0 bases, J lost 4 bases, and 12 bases lay in between. The germline gives CDR1 MNHNS, CDR2 SASEGT. CDR3 length: 16 residues. The CDR3 DNA reads as TGTGCCAGCAGTGAAGCGGAGGGAGGGGGTAATGAAAAACTGTTTTTT. Amino acids: CASSEAEGGGNEKLFF.

The CDR3 here is CASSNDGGSGNTIYF. The DNA of the CDR3 is TGTGCCAGCAGCAACGACGGCGGCTCTGGAAACACCATATATTTT. This chain connects TRBV7-2 to TRBJ1-3; D gene uncertain. V was pared by 5 bases and J by 0 bases, with 11 bases between. This CDR3 has 15 amino acids. Germline CDR1 reads SGHTA; CDR2 reads FQGNSA. The complete variable domain, with remaining parts taken from reference TRBV7-2 and TRBJ1-3, reads GAGVSQSPSNKVTEKGKDVELRCDPISGHTALYWYRQSLGQGLEFLIYFQGNSAPDKSGLPSDRFSAERTGGSVSTLTIQRTQQEDSAVYLCASSNDGGSGNTIYFGEGSWLTVV.

The sample holds one count of this clone. The gene calls are TRBV5-6 and TRBJ2-7, with TRBD1 identical over 8 bases. This CDR3 has 16 residues. The V and J ends lost 3 bases and 1 base, in that order; junction bases with no gene match: 9. Germline V gene lookup returns CDR1 SGHDT and CDR2 YYEEEE. The CDR3 here is CASSSGQGLGSYEQYF. CDR3 DNA: TGTGCCAGCAGCTCAGGACAGGGTTTAGGGTCCTACGAGCAGTACTTC.

The chain carries TRBV7-9 and TRBJ2-7; D not resolved. The CDR3 extends over 13 amino acids. The germline V and J ends were trimmed by 5 bases and 3 bases, with 11 bases remaining between them. CDR1 is SEHNR, CDR2 FQNEAQ, per germline (reference sequence). The CDR3 bases are TGTGCCAGCAGCGCCTCAAATATCTACGAGCAGTACTTC. It codes for CASSASNIYEQYF.

The chain couples TRBV5-6 to TRBJ2-7, with D perhaps TRBD2 (5 bases). Per germline, CDR1 SGHDT and CDR2 YYEEEE. Trimming took off 3 bases at V and 3 bases at J, with 10 bases between the two ends. The CDR3 has 13 amino acids. In DNA, the CDR3 is TGTGCCAGCAGCTCCACCGGGGTCTACGAGCAGTACTTC. Its translation: CASSSTGVYEQYF.

The rearrangement joins TRBV6-5 to TRBJ1-1, with 8 positions matching TRBD1. Germline loops: CDR1 MNHEY, CDR2 SVGAGI. Trimming at V came to 5 bases and at J to 3 bases, leaving 2 bases not matched to a gene. The CDR3 is 13 amino acids. The CDR3 region is CASSQGAHTEAFF. In DNA, the CDR3 is TGTGCCAGCAGTCAGGGGGCGCACACTGAAGCTTTCTTT.

The V call is TRBV10-3, the J call TRBJ2-7; tentatively, D is TRBD1 (5 bases). V was pared by 8 bases and J by 3 bases, with 11 bases between. The V gene's germline CDR1 is ENHRY and CDR2 SYGVKD. This CDR3 is 12 amino acids long. The CDR3 coding sequence is TGTGCCATCTCAGACAGTCTCTACGAGCAGTACTTC. It is translated as CAISDSLYEQYF.

The rearrangement joins TRBV6-5 to TRBJ2-5; TRBD1 might be the D (5 bases). Per germline, CDR1 MNHEY and CDR2 SVGAGI. This CDR3 has 13 amino acids. Trimming removed 2 bases at V and 9 bases at J, with 13 bases between. The CDR3 region is CASSYQGPAAQYF. CDR3 bases: TGTGCCAGCAGTTACCAGGGCCCTGCCGCCCAGTACTTC.

The rearrangement joins TRBV5-1 to TRBJ2-1; D not certain. V lost 5 bases and J lost 6, with 18 bases in between. CDR1 SGHRS and CDR2 YFSETQ come from the germline V gene. The CDR3 spans 15 residues. CDR3 in amino acids: CASSAYGIDSNEQFF. Here the CDR3 DNA reads TGCGCCAGCAGTGCCTATGGGATTGATTCCAATGAGCAGTTCTTC.

This chain connects TRBV29-1 to TRBJ2-7; TRBD1 might be the D (6 bases). The CDR3 has 14 residues. V was cut by 1 base and J by 1 base, with 11 bases left in between. Germline V lookup: CDR1 SQVTM, CDR2 ANQGSEA. The CDR3 region is CSVEGTEESYEQYF. For the CDR3, the DNA is TGCAGCGTTGAAGGGACAGAAGAATCCTACGAGCAGTACTTC.

This clone was seen once. The chain uses TRBV7-6 and TRBJ1-5; a weak D match, TRBD1 (5 bases). V was pared by 5 bases and J by 3 bases, with 14 bases between. The CDR3 runs to 15 residues. Germline lookup yields CDR1 SGHVS and CDR2 FNYEAQ. The CDR3 here is CASSPGDSHNQPQHF. The CDR3 nucleotides read TGTGCCAGCAGCCCGGGGGACTCCCACAATCAGCCCCAGCATTTT. The whole variable domain, filled in from reference TRBV7-6 and TRBJ1-5, reads GAGVSQSPRYKVTKRGQDVALRCDPISGHVSLYWYRQALGQGPEFLTYFNYEAQQDKSGLPNDRFSAERPEGSISTLTIQRTEQRDSAMYRCASSPGDSHNQPQHFGDGTRLSIL.

The chain carries TRBV13 and TRBJ2-1; maybe TRBD1 (5 bases). Germline values: CDR1 PRHDT, CDR2 FYEKMQ (reference sequence). The CDR3 length is 14 residues. V dropped 0 bases and J dropped 8 bases, with 11 bases sitting between them. The chain's CDR3 is CASSLGRARDEQFF. In nucleotides, the CDR3 is TGTGCCAGCAGCTTAGGACGGGCCAGGGATGAGCAGTTCTTC.

The genes are TRBV2 and TRBJ2-3; D not resolved. Germline values: CDR1 SNHLY, CDR2 FYNNEI. CDR3 size: 12 residues. The CDR3 spells CALEVGPDTQYF. The CDR3 DNA sequence: TGTGCTCTCGAAGTGGGTCCAGATACGCAGTATTTT.

V and J are TRBV2 and TRBJ2-5, with a tentative D call TRBD1 (6 bases). The V gene's germline CDR1 is SNHLY and CDR2 FYNNEI. The CDR3 has 12 residues. V lost 6 bases and J lost 9, with 14 bases in between. For the CDR3, the DNA is TGTGCCAGCAGCCCGTCCCCAGGGGCCCAGTACTTC. This gives the protein CASSPSPGAQYF.

The rearrangement links TRBV9 to TRBJ1-2; a weak D match, TRBD1 (6 bases). CDR3 size: 16 residues. Germline CDR1 SGDLS, CDR2 YYNGEE. V lost 3 bases to trimming and J lost 3 bases, with 18 bases between them. CDR3 residues: CASSATDSPEDYGYTF. The DNA for the CDR3 is TGTGCCAGCAGCGCCACGGACAGCCCCGAGGACTATGGCTACACCTTC.

The chain carries TRBV4-1 and TRBJ1-2; D perhaps matches TRBD1 (5 bases). The CDR3 covers 16 residues. Germline values: CDR1 MGHRA, CDR2 YSYEKL. Trimming shortened V by 1 base and J by 3 bases, and 15 bases separated the two germline ends. CDR3 sequence reads: CASSQVGLRGDYGYTF. CDR3 nucleotide sequence: TGCGCCAGCAGCCAAGTAGGACTACGAGGGGACTATGGCTACACCTTC.

The chain has TRBV6-4 and TRBJ1-1; D gene unclear. CDR1 and CDR2 (germline): MRHNA, SNTAGT. V was cut by 2 bases and J by 0 bases, with 7 bases left in between. The CDR3 contains 14 residues. CDR3 residues: CASSDTYMNTEAFF. Written as DNA, the CDR3 is TGTGCCAGCAGTGACACCTACATGAACACTGAAGCTTTCTTT.

This chain uses TRBV19 with TRBJ2-1; TRBD2 matches 7 bases. The germline V gene has CDR1 LNHDA and CDR2 SQIVND (reference sequence). This CDR3 region has 18 residues. V shed 5 bases and J 5 bases; nucleotides not matched to a gene: 18. CDR3 in amino acids: CASSAKPSGRGKNNEQFF. The CDR3 nucleotides read TGTGCCAGTAGTGCCAAACCTTCCGGGCGGGGGAAAAACAATGAGCAGTTCTTC.

The J gene is TRBJ1-1, the V gene TRBV4-1; D is undetermined. Germline V lookup: CDR1 MGHRA, CDR2 YSYEKL. The V end was cut by 4 bases, the J end by 1 base, with 16 bases between. The CDR3 contains 16 residues. Written as DNA, the CDR3 is TGCGCCAGCAGCCTTATTTCGGTAACTCAGAACACTGAAGCTTTCTTT. Translated: CASSLISVTQNTEAFF.